Shown below are 25 T cell receptor beta chains from a single sample sequenced in a study of cytomegalovirus exposure and HLA in healthy donors. Primers for the PCR totalled 60 Vbeta and 13 Jbeta. Sequencing used immunoSEQ multiplex PCR; TCRdb keeps in-frame clones, though not all of them. This sample yields around 150,000 clones, of which 55% to 70% are seen a single time; about 3% belongs to the top ten. Source material: PBMCs. The source of these receptors is a woman aged 25 to 39 in good health and CMV-seropositive.

The CDR3 region is CAWSFTGRYNSPLHF. The CDR3, as DNA: TGTGCCTGGAGCTTTACGGGAAGATATAATTCACCCCTCCACTTT. This chain uses TRBV30 with TRBJ1-6; the D is unclear. The CDR3 spans 15 residues. Germline V gene data show CDR1 as GTSNPN and CDR2 as SVGIG (reference sequence). The ends were cut back, 3 bases at V and 4 bases at J, with 13 bases in the middle.

The V gene is TRBV5-1, the J gene TRBJ2-5, with 9 bases fitting TRBD2. This CDR3 has 14 residues. J was trimmed by 2 bases and V by 5 bases; bases with no gene match: 4. Germline CDR1 SGHRS, CDR2 YFSETQ. CDR3 sequence reads: CASRRTSAQETQYF. DNA for the CDR3: TGCGCCAGCAGGCGGACTAGCGCTCAAGAGACCCAGTACTTC.

CDR3 sequence reads: CASSFSTGSGEKLFF. The CDR3 DNA reads as TGTGCCAGCAGTTTTTCGACAGGAAGTGGTGAAAAACTGTTTTTT. The chain combines TRBV27 with TRBJ1-4; a weak D match, TRBD1 (6 bases). V lost 3 bases to trimming and J lost 7 bases, with 15 bases between them. This CDR3 contains 15 residues. CDR1 is MNHEY and CDR2 is SMNVEV in the germline V gene (reference sequence).

For this clone: Relative to the germline gene, one junction end is altered; a read error may explain this. This chain links TRBV7-9 with TRBJ2-7; D is uncertain. The V gene's germline CDR1 is SEHNR and CDR2 FQNEAQ (reference sequence). This CDR3 is built from 9 residues. The CDR3 reads CASNPERYF. The CDR3 DNA reads TGTGCCAGCAACCCCGAGCGGTACTTC.

For the CDR3, the DNA is TGTGCCAGCAGTCCTTCCCCGGGAGGCTCGCCCCAGCATTTT. Translated: CASSPSPGGSPQHF. This chain links TRBV6-4 with TRBJ1-5; D gene uncertain. V lost 5 bases and J 9 bases, leaving 17 bases between the germline ends. CDR1 is MRHNA, CDR2 SNTAGT, per germline. The CDR3 contains 14 residues.

This rearrangement joins TRBV6-1 to TRBJ2-3, with a possible D match to TRBD1 (6 bases). This CDR3 region has 16 residues. Germline V gives CDR1 MNHNS, CDR2 SASEGT. Trimming took off 2 bases at V and 4 bases at J, with 16 bases between the two ends. CDR3 sequence reads: CASSENRVRTADTQYF. As DNA, the CDR3 is TGTGCCAGCAGTGAAAACAGGGTTAGAACGGCAGATACGCAGTATTTT.

The V call is TRBV10-3, the J call TRBJ1-5; 8 bases map to TRBD1. The CDR3 length is 15 residues. J lost 2 bases, V lost 10 bases, and 10 bases had no gene match. CDR1 is ENHRY and CDR2 is SYGVKD in the germline V gene. CDR3 amino acids: CATKNRGDGNQPQHF. DNA for the CDR3: TGTGCCACAAAGAACAGGGGGGATGGCAATCAGCCCCAGCATTTT.

This chain joins TRBV16 and TRBJ2-3, with D unclear. Germline values: CDR1 KGHSY, CDR2 FQNENV. Trimming removed 2 bases at V and 4 bases at J, with 13 bases between. The CDR3 has 15 amino acids. The CDR3 here is CASSQMFGVPDTQYF. DNA for the CDR3: TGTGCCAGCAGCCAAATGTTCGGAGTTCCAGATACGCAGTATTTT.

The rearrangement joins TRBV6-6 to TRBJ2-7; 14 positions agree with TRBD2. V trimming: 7 bases; J trimming: 6 bases; junction bases outside the gene matches: 11. The CDR3 spans 16 residues. CDR1 MNHNY and CDR2 SVGAGI come from the germline V gene (reference sequence). The DNA of the CDR3 is TGTGCCAGCATTCAGGACGGGACTAGCGGGAGAAGCGAGCAGTACTTC. This encodes CASIQDGTSGRSEQYF.

The chain employs TRBV19 and TRBJ1-6, with 8 bases lining up with TRBD1. The V segment lost 4 bases and the J segment 7 bases; nucleotides outside the gene matches: 0. Germline V CDR1 and CDR2: LNHDA, SQIVND (reference sequence). The length of the CDR3 is 13 residues. The DNA of the CDR3 is TGTGCCAGTAGTACAGGGGGCAATTCACCCCTCCACTTT. It yields the protein CASSTGGNSPLHF.

This chain joins TRBV28 and TRBJ1-5, with a possible D match to TRBD1 (5 bases). This CDR3 region has 14 residues. CDR1 and CDR2 from the germline V gene are MDHEN and SYDVKM. V lost 6 bases and J lost 0, with 9 bases in between. The CDR3 loop is CASRTGYSNQPQHF. The CDR3 DNA reads as TGTGCCAGCAGAACAGGTTATAGCAATCAGCCCCAGCATTTT. The full variable domain, in which reference TRBV28 and TRBJ1-5 provide the parts outside the CDR3, is DVKVTQSSRYLVKRTGEKVFLECVQDMDHENMFWYRQDPGLGLRLIYFSYDVKMKEKGDIPEGYSVSREKKERFSLILESASTNQTSMYLCASRTGYSNQPQHFGDGTRLSIL.

In its sample, this clone was seen a few times. The chain has TRBV10-3 and TRBJ2-5; 9 bases fit TRBD1. The DNA matches TRBJ2-7 better at its end, which makes the J call doubtful. CDR3 length: 11 residues. CDR1 ENHRY and CDR2 SYGVKD come from the germline V gene. CDR3: CVSGQGHEQYF. The CDR3 region has the DNA TGTGTTTCGGGACAGGGCCACGAGCAGTACTTC.

The chain is built from TRBV7-9 and TRBJ2-7; the match to TRBD2 covers 10 bases. The CDR3 runs to 15 residues. After removal of 5 bases from V and 3 bases from J, the junction contained 7 bases not matched to a gene. Per the germline V gene, CDR1 is SEHNR and CDR2 is FQNEAQ (reference sequence). The CDR3 protein is CASSLEAGGRYEQYF. For the CDR3, the DNA is TGTGCCAGCAGCCTCGAAGCGGGAGGGCGCTACGAGCAGTACTTC.

This clone was recorded a few times. The chain links TRBV5-1 to TRBJ2-3; 11 bases fit TRBD2. Per the germline V gene, CDR1 is SGHRS and CDR2 is YFSETQ. The CDR3 extends over 18 amino acids. The V and J ends lost 4 bases and 6 bases, in that order; junction bases with no gene match: 16. CDR3 loop: CASSPRGSGGANWDTQYF. In nucleotides, the CDR3 is TGCGCCAGCAGCCCCCGAGGTAGCGGGGGGGCCAATTGGGATACGCAGTATTTT.

This clone showed up just once. This chain connects TRBV13 to TRBJ1-2, with TRBD1 matching over 8 bases. In germline, CDR1 is PRHDT, CDR2 FYEKMQ (reference sequence). The CDR3 sequence is 12 residues long. V lost 5 bases, J lost 7 bases, and 3 bases stayed unmatched. The CDR3 reads CASSQGAGGYTF. The DNA for the CDR3 is TGTGCCAGCAGCCAGGGGGCAGGTGGCTACACCTTC.

The chain combines TRBV6-5 with TRBJ2-7; 10 nucleotides align to TRBD2. V lost 0 bases, J lost 2 bases, and 4 bases stayed unmatched. Germline V gene sequence: CDR1 MNHEY, CDR2 SVGAGI. CDR3 size: 16 residues. For the CDR3, the DNA is TGTGCCAGCAGTTACTCGCGGACTAGCGGAACCTACGAGCAGTACTTC. Translating gives CASSYSRTSGTYEQYF.

This rearrangement joins TRBV27 to TRBJ2-7; D ambiguous. Germline values: CDR1 MNHEY, CDR2 SMNVEV (reference sequence). The CDR3 has 12 amino acids. V lost 8 bases and J 0 bases, leaving 8 bases between the germline ends. This CDR3 reads CASGPSSYEQYF. The CDR3 DNA is TGTGCCAGCGGGCCGAGCTCCTACGAGCAGTACTTC.

V gene TRBV10-3 combines with J gene TRBJ1-2; 10 bases are shared with TRBD1. CDR1 ENHRY and CDR2 SYGVKD come from the germline V gene. The CDR3 is 15 residues long. V gave up 0 bases and J gave up 5 bases; unmatched junction bases: 3. CDR3 in amino acids: CAISESMGQGYGYTF. The CDR3 DNA sequence: TGTGCCATCAGTGAGTCAATGGGACAGGGGTATGGCTACACCTTC.

This rearrangement joins TRBV10-3 to TRBJ2-3, with 7 bases identical to TRBD2. The V segment lost 2 bases and the J segment 2 bases; nucleotides outside the gene matches: 7. Germline V gene lookup returns CDR1 ENHRY and CDR2 SYGVKD. The CDR3 sequence is 16 residues long. This CDR3 is CAISEDSGPHTDTQYF. The CDR3 DNA follows: TGTGCCATCAGTGAGGATAGCGGGCCCCACACAGATACGCAGTATTTT.

The V gene is TRBV6-1, the J gene TRBJ1-2; 7 nucleotides agree with TRBD1. The CDR3 totals 15 residues. From germline, CDR1 is MNHNS and CDR2 SASEGT. The V gene end was trimmed by 0 bases and the J gene end by 5 bases; junction bases not matched to a gene: 6. The CDR3 region is CASSEALGQSYGYTF. DNA for the CDR3: TGTGCCAGCAGTGAAGCCCTGGGACAGTCTTATGGCTACACCTTC.

This chain connects TRBV10-1 to TRBJ2-5; D remains ambiguous. This CDR3 is built from 16 residues. V lost 5 bases, J lost 0 bases, and 16 bases lay in between. Germline CDR1 and CDR2: WNHNN and SYGVQD (reference sequence). The CDR3 sequence: CASSPSHGYNQETQYF. The CDR3 region has the DNA TGCGCCAGCAGTCCCTCCCACGGGTACAACCAAGAGACCCAGTACTTC.

J is TRBJ2-7 and V is TRBV19; weak D call: TRBD2 (5 bases). The CDR3 runs 16 residues. The germline V and J ends were trimmed by 6 bases and 2 bases, with 20 bases remaining between them. CDR1 is LNHDA and CDR2 is SQIVND in the germline V gene (reference sequence). The CDR3 sequence: CASRVPGASGTYEQYF. The CDR3 nucleotides are TGTGCCAGTAGAGTCCCGGGTGCGTCGGGGACCTACGAGCAGTACTTC.

The V and J genes are TRBV4-2 and TRBJ2-1, with 12 bases identical to TRBD2. CDR1 and CDR2 (germline): LGHNA, YNFKEQ. With V trimmed by 2 bases and J by 12 bases, 17 bases remained unmatched. CDR3 size: 18 residues. The CDR3 nucleotides read TGTGCCAGCAGCCAACTGGCCGGACTAGCGGGGCCTCTCAGTGCGCAGTTCTTC. Protein product: CASSQLAGLAGPLSAQFF.

Note on this clone: Mismatch with germline at one junction end may stem from a read error. CDR3 sequence reads: CASSLNKGLNAIYF. The CDR3 DNA reads as TGTGCCAGCAGCTTAAATAAGGGGTTAAACGCCATATATTTT. The genes are TRBV7-2 and TRBJ1-3; possible D gene TRBD1, 5 bases. CDR3 size: 14 residues. Germline-derived CDR1 and CDR2 are SGHTA and FQGNSA.

The sample holds a few counts of this clone. This rearrangement joins TRBV7-9 to TRBJ2-7; weak D call: TRBD2 (6 bases). Germline V CDR1 and CDR2: SEHNR, FQNEAQ (reference sequence). V gave up 1 base and J gave up 3 bases, with 16 bases separating them. CDR3 length: 16 amino acids. CDR3 coding DNA: TGTGCCAGCAGCTTAGGGTTTAGGGAGGCCCTCTACGAGCAGTACTTC. Its translation: CASSLGFREALYEQYF.